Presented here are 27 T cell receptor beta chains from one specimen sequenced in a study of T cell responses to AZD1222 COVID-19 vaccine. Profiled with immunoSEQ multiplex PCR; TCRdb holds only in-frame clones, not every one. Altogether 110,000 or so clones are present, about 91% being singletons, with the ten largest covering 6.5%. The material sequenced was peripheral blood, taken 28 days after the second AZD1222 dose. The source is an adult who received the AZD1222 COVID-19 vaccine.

The CDR3 DNA reads as TGCGCCAGCAGCTTGGATCAGGGTAGGACTGAAGCTTTCTTT. Its protein product is CASSLDQGRTEAFF. This chain uses TRBV5-1 with TRBJ1-1; D is perhaps TRBD1 (5 bases). Germline-derived CDR1 and CDR2 are SGHRS and YFSETQ. Trimming stripped 0 bases from V and 5 bases from J, with 11 bases between. This CDR3 region has 14 residues.

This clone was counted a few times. CDR3 nucleotides: TGTGCCAGCAGTCCCACCGAGGGGACCGGGGAGCTGTTTTTT. Its translation: CASSPTEGTGELFF. The V call is TRBV6-5, the J call TRBJ2-2; D is possibly TRBD1 or TRBD2 (5 bases each). V was clipped by 5 bases and J by 5 bases, with 12 bases between them. Per the germline V gene, CDR1 is MNHEY and CDR2 is SVGAGI. This CDR3 is 14 amino acids long.

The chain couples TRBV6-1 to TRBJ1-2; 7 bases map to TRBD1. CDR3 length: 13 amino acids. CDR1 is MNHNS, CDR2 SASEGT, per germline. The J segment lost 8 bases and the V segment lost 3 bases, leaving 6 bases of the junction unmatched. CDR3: CASSDKGAQGYTF. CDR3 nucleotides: TGTGCCAGCAGTGACAAGGGGGCGCAGGGCTACACCTTC.

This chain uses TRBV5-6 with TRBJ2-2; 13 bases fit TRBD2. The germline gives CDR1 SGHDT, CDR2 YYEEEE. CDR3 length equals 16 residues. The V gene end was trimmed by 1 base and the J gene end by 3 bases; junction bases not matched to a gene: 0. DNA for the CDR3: TGTGCCAGCAGCTTGACTAGCGGGGGGGACACCGGGGAGCTGTTTTTT. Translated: CASSLTSGGDTGELFF. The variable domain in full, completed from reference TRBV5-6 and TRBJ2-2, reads DAGVTQSPTHLIKTRGQQVTLRCSPKSGHDTVSWYQQALGQGPQFIFQYYEEEERQRGNFPDRFSGHQFPNYSSELNVNALLLGDSALYLCASSLTSGGDTGELFFGEGSRLTVL.

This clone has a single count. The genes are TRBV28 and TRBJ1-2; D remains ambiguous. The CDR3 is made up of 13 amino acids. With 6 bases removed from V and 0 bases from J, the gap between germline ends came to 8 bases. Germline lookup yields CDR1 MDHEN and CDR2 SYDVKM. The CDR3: CASRGNSNYGYTF. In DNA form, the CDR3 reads TGTGCCAGCAGAGGGAACTCTAACTATGGCTACACCTTC.

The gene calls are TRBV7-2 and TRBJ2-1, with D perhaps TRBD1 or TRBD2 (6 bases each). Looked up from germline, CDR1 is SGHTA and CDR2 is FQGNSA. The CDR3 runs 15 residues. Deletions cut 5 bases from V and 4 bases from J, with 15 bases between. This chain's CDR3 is CASSPIGGAYNEQFF. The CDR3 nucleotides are TGTGCCAGCAGCCCTATCGGGGGCGCATACAATGAGCAGTTCTTC.

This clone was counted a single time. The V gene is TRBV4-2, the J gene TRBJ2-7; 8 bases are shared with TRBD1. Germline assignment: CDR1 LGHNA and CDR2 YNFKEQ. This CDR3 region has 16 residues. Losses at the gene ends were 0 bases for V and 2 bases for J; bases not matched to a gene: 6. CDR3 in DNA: TGTGCCAGCAGCCAAGAAGGGGACAGGTCTCCCTACGAGCAGTACTTC. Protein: CASSQEGDRSPYEQYF.

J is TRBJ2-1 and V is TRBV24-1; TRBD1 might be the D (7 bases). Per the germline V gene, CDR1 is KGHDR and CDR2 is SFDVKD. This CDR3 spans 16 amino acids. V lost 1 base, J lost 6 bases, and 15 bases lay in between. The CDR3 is CATSDFPSGGGNEQFF. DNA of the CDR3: TGTGCCACCAGTGATTTCCCCTCAGGGGGAGGCAATGAGCAGTTCTTC.

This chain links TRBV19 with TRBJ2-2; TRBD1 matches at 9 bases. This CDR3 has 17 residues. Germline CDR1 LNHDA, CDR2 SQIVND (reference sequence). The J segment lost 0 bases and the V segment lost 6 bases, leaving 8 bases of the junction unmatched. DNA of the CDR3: TGTGCCAGTAGGAGGGGACAGGGCGTTTCGAACACCGGGGAGCTGTTTTTT. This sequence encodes CASRRGQGVSNTGELFF.

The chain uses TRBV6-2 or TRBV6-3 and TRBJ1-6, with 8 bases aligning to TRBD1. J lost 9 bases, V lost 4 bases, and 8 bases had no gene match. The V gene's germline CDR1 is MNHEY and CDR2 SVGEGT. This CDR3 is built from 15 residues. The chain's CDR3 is CASSSVQGAVSPLHF. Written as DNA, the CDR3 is TGTGCCAGCAGTTCCGTGCAGGGGGCGGTTTCACCCCTCCACTTT.

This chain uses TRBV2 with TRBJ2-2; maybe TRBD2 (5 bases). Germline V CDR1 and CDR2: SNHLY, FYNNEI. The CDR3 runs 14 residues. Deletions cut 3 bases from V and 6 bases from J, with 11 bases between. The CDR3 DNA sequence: TGTGCCAGCAGTGATGATGGGAGTGCCGGGGAGCTGTTTTTT. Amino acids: CASSDDGSAGELFF.

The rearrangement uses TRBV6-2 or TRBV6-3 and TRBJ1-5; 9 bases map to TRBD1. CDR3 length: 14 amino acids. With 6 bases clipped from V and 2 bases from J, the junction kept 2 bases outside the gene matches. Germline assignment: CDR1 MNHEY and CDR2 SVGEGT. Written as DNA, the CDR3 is TGTGCCAGCAGCCGACAGGGGGGCAATCAGCCCCAGCATTTT. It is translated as CASSRQGGNQPQHF.

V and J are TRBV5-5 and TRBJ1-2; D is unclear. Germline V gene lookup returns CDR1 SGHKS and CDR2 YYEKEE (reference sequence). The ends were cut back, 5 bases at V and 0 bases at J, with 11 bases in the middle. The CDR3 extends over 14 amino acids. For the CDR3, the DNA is TGTGCCAGCAGGGTCCTGCCGGCTAACTATGGCTACACCTTC. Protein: CASRVLPANYGYTF.

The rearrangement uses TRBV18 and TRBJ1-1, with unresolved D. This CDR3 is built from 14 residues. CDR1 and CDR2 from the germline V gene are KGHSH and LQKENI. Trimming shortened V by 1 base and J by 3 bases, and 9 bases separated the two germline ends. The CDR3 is CASSPQGQDTEAFF. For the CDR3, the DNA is TGTGCCAGCTCACCACAGGGTCAGGACACTGAAGCTTTCTTT.

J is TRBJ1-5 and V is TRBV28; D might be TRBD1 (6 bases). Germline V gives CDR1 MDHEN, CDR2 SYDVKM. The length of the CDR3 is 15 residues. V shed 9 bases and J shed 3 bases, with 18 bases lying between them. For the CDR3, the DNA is TGTGCCAGTCGAGGGGGAATATGGGCCAATCAGCCCCAGCATTTT. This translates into CASRGGIWANQPQHF.

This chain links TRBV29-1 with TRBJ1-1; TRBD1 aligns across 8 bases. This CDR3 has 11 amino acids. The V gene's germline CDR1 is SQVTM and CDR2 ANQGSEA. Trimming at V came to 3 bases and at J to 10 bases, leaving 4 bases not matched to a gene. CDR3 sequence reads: CSVEVTGGAFF. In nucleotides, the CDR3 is TGCAGCGTTGAGGTTACAGGGGGAGCTTTCTTT.

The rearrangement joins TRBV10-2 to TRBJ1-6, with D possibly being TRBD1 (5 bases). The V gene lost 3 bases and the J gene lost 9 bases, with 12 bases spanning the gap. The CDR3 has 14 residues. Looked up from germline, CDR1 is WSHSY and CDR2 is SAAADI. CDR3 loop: CASSEEGRISPLHF. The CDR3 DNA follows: TGCGCCAGCAGTGAAGAGGGGCGGATTTCACCCCTCCACTTT.

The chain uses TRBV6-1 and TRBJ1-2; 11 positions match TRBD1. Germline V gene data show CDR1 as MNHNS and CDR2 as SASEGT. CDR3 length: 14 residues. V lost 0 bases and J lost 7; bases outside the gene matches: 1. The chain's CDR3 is CASSEAGTGGGYTF. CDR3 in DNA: TGTGCCAGCAGTGAAGCTGGGACAGGGGGTGGCTACACCTTC.

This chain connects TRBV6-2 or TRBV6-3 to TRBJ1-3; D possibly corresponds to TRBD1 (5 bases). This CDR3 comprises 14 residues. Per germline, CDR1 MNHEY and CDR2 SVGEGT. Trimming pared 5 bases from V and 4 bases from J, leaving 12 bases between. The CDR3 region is CASSRRGSGNTIYF. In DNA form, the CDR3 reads TGTGCCAGCAGTCGTCGGGGGAGCGGAAACACCATATATTTT.

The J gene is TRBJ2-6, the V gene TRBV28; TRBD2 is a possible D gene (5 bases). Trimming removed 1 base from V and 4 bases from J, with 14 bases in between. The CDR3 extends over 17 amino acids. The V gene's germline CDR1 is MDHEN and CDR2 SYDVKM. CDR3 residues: CASSLSKGTGGANVLTF. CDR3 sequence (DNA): TGTGCCAGCAGTTTATCCAAGGGAACGGGGGGGGCCAACGTCCTGACTTTC. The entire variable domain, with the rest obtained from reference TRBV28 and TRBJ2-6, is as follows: DVKVTQSSRYLVKRTGEKVFLECVQDMDHENMFWYRQDPGLGLRLIYFSYDVKMKEKGDIPEGYSVSREKKERFSLILESASTNQTSMYLCASSLSKGTGGANVLTFGAGSRLTVL.

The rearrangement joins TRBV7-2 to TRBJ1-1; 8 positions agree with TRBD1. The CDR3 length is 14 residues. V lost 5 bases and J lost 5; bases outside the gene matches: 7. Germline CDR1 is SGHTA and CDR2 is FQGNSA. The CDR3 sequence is CASSHSTGGTEAFF. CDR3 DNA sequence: TGTGCCAGCAGCCATTCAACAGGGGGAACTGAAGCTTTCTTT.

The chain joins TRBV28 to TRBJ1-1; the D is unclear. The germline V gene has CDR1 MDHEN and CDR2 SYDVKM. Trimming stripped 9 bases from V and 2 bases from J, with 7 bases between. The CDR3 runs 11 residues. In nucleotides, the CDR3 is TGTGCCAGTGAAGGTAACACTGAAGCTTTCTTT. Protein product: CASEGNTEAFF.

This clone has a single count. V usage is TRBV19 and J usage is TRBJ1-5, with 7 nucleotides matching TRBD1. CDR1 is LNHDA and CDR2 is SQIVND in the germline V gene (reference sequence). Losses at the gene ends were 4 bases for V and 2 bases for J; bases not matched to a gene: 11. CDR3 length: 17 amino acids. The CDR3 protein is CASSRNRGWKGNQPQHF. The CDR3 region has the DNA TGTGCCAGTAGTAGAAACAGGGGCTGGAAAGGCAATCAGCCCCAGCATTTT.

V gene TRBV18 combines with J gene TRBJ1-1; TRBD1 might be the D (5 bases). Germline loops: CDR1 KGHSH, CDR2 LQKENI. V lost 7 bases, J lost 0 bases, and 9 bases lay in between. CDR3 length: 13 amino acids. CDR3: CASLDSMNTEAFF. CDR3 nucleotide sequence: TGTGCCAGCTTAGACAGCATGAACACTGAAGCTTTCTTT.

This chain's CDR3 is CASSPAGHNEQFF. The CDR3 region has the DNA TGTGCCAGCAGCCCAGCAGGGCACAATGAGCAGTTCTTC. This chain uses TRBV7-3 with TRBJ2-1; possible D gene TRBD1, 5 bases. The germline V gene encodes CDR1 SGHTA and CDR2 FQGTGA. The ends were cut back, 5 bases at V and 5 bases at J, with 10 bases in the middle. The length of the CDR3 is 13 residues.

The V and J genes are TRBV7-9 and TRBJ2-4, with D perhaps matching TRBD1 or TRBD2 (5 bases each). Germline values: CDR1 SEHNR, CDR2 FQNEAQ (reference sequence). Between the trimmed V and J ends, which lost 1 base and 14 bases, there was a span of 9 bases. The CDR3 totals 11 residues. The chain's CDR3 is CASSLGGTEYF. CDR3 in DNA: TGTGCCAGCAGCTTAGGAGGGACGGAGTACTTC.

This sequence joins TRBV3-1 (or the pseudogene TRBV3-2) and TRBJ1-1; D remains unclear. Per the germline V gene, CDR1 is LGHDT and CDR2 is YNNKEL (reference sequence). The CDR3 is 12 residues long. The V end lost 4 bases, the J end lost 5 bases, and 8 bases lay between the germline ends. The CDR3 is CASSPDRTEAFF. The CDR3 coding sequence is TGTGCCAGCAGCCCCGACCGAACTGAAGCTTTCTTT.